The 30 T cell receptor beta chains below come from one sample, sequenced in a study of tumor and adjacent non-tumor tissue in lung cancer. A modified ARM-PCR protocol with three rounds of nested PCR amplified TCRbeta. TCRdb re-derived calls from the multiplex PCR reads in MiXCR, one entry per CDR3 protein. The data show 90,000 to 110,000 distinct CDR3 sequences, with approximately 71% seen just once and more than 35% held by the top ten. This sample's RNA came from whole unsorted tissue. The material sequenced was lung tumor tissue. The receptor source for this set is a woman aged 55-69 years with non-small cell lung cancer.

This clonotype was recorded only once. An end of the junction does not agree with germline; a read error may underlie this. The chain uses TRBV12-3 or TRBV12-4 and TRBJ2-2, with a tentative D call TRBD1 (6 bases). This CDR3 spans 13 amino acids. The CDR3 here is CVSRRQGTGELLF. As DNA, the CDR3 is TGTGTCAGCAGACGCCAGGGGACCGGGGAGCTGCTTTTT.

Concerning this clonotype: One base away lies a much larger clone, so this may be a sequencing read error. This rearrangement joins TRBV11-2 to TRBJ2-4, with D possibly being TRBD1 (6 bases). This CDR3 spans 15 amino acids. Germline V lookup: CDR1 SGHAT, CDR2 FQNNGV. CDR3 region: CATSPIFSGENIQYF. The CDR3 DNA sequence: TGTGCCACCAGCCCAATTTTTTCAGGGGAAAACATTCAGTACTTC.

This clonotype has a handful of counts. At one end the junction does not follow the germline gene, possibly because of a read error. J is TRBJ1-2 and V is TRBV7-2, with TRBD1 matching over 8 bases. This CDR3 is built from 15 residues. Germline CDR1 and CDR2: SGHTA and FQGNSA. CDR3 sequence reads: CVSSLGGQEGYGYTF. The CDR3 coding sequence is TGTGTCAGCAGCTTAGGGGGACAGGAGGGCTATGGCTACACCTTC. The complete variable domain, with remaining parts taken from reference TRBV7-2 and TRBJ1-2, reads GAGVSQSPSNKVTEKGKDVELRCDPISGHTALYWYRQSLGQGLEFLIYFQGNSAPDKSGLPSDRFSAERTGGSVSTLTIQRTQQEDSAVYLCVSSLGGQEGYGYTFGSGTRLTVV.

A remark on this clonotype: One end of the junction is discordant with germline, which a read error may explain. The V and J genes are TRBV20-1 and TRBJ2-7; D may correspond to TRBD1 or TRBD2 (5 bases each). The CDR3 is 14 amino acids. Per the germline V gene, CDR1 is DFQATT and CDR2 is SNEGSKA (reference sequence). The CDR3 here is CGARGPGPFYKQYF. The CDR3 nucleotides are TGCGGTGCTAGAGGACCGGGGCCCTTCTACAAGCAGTACTTC.

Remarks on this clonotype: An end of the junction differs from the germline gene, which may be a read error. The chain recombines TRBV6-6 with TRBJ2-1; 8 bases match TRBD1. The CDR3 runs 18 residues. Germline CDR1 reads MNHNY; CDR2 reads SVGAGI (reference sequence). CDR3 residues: CAISHRGVVWASYNEKFF. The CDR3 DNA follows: TGTGCCATCAGTCACAGGGGGGTGGTCTGGGCGTCGTACAATGAGAAGTTCTTC.

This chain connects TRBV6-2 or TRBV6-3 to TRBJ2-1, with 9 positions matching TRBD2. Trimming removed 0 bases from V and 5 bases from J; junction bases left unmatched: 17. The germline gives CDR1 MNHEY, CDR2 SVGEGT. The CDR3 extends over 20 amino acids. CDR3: CASSYSNREGGRALNNEQFF. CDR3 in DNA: TGTGCCAGCAGTTACTCGAACCGTGAGGGCGGGAGGGCGTTAAACAATGAGCAGTTCTTC.

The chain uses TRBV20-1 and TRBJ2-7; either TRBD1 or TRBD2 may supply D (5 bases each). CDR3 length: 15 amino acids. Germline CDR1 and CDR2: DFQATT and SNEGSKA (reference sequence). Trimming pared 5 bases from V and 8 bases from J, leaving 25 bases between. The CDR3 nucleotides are TGCAGTGCTCGAGGGATTCAGGGTCCCCGCGACAAGCAGTACTTC. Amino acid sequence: CSARGIQGPRDKQYF.

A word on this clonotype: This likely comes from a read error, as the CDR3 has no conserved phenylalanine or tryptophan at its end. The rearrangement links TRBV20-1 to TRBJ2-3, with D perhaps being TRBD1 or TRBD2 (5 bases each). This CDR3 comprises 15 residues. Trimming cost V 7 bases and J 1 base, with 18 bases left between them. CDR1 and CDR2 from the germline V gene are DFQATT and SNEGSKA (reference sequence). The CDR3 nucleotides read TGCAGTGGCAGTGGTGAGAGGGGCGGCACAGATACGCAGTATTTG. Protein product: CSGSGERGGTDTQYL.

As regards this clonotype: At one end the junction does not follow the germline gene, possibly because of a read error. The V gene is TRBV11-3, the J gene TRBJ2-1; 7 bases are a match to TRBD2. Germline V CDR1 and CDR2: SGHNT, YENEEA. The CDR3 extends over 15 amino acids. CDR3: CDSGRGGGQGNEQFF. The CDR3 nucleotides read TGTGACAGCGGCCGGGGCGGGGGTCAAGGGAATGAGCAGTTCTTC.

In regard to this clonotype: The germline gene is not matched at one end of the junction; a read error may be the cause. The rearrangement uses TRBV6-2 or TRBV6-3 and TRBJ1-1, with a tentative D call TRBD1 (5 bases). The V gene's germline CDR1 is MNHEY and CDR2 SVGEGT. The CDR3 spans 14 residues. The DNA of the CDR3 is TGTGTCAGCAATTACCCTACAGGAAACACTGAAGCTTTCTTT. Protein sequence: CVSNYPTGNTEAFF.

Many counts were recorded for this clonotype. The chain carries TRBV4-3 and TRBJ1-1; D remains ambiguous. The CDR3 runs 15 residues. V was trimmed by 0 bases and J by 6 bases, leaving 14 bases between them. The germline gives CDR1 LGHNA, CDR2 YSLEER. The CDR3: CASSQEWGVQAEAFF. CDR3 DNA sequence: TGCGCCAGCAGCCAAGAGTGGGGTGTTCAAGCTGAAGCTTTCTTT.

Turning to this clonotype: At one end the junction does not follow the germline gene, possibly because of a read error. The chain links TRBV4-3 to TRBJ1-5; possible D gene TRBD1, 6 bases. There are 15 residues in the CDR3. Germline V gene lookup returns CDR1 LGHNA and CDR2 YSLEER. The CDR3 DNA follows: TGCCCCAGCAGCCAAGGGCCAGGGGCGGGTCAGCGCCAGCATTTT. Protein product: CPSSQGPGAGQRQHF.

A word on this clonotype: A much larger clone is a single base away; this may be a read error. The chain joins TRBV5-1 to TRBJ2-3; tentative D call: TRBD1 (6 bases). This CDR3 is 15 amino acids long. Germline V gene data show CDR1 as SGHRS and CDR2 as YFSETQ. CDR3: CARSSGNRVSDTQYF. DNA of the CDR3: TGCGCCAGGAGCTCTGGTAACAGGGTGTCAGATACGCAGTATTTT.

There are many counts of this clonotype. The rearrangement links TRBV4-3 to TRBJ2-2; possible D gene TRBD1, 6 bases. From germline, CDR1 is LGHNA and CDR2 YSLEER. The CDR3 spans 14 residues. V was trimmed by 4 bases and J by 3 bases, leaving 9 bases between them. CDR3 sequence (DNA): TGCGCCAGCAGCCGGCGACAGGACACCGGGGAGCTGTTTTTT. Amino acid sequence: CASSRRQDTGELFF.

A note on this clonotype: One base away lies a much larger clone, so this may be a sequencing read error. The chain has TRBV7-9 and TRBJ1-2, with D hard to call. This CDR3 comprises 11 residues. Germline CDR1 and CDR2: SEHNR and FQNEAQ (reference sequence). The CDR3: CASSSEYGCTF. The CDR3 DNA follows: TGTGCCAGCAGCTCAGAGTATGGCTGCACCTTC.

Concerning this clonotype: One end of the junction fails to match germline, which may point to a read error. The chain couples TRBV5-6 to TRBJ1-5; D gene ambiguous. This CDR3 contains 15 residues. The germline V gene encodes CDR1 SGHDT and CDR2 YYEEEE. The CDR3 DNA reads TGTGTCAGCAACTCTAGGCGGTATAGCAATCAGCCCCAGCATTTT. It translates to CVSNSRRYSNQPQHF.

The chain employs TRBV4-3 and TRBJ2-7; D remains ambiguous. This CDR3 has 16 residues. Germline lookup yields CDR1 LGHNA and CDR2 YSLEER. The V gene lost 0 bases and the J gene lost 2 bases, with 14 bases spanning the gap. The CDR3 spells CASSQDSNGNPYEQYF. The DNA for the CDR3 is TGCGCCAGCAGCCAAGATTCCAACGGCAATCCCTACGAGCAGTACTTC.

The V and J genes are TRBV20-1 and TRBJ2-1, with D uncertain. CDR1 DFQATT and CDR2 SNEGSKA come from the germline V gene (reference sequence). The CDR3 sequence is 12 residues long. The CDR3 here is CRAYETHIEQFF. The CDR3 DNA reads TGCAGAGCTTACGAGACGCACATTGAGCAGTTCTTC.

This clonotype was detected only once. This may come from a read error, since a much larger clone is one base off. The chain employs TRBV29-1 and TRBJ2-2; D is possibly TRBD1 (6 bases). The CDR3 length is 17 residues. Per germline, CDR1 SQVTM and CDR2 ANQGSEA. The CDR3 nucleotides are TGCAGCGTTGAAGTTGCGGTAGGGACAACGAACACCCGGGAGCTGTTTTTT. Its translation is CSVEVAVGTTNTRELFF.

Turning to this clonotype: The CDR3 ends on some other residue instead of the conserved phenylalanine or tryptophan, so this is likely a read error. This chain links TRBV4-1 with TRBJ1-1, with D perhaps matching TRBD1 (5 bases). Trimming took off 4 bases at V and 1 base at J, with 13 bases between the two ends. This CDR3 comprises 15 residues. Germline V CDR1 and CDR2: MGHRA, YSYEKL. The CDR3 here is CASSLPTGGNTEAFY. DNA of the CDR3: TGCGCCAGCAGCCTCCCGACTGGGGGGAACACTGAAGCTTTCTAT.

CDR3 nucleotide sequence: TGTGCCAGCTCACGGGGGGGCAATCAGCCCCAGCATTTT. Protein sequence: CASSRGGNQPQHF. This rearrangement joins TRBV18 to TRBJ1-5; D is possibly TRBD1 (5 bases). Per germline, CDR1 KGHSH and CDR2 LQKENI. V dropped 4 bases and J dropped 2 bases, with 6 bases sitting between them. The CDR3 runs 13 residues.

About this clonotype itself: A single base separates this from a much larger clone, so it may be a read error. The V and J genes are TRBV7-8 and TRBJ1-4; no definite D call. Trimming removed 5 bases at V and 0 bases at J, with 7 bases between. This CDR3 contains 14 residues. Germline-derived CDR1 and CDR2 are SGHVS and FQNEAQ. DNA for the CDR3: TGTGCCAGCAGCGCCACAACAACTAATGAAAAACTGTTTTTT. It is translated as CASSATTTNEKLFF.

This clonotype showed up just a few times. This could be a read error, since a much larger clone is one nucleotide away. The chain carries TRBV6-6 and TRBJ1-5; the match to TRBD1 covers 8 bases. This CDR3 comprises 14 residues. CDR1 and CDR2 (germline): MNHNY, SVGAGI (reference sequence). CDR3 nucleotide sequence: TGTGCCAGCACCCCCGACAGGGGCGGTCAGTCCCAGCATTTT. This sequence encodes CASTPDRGGQSQHF.

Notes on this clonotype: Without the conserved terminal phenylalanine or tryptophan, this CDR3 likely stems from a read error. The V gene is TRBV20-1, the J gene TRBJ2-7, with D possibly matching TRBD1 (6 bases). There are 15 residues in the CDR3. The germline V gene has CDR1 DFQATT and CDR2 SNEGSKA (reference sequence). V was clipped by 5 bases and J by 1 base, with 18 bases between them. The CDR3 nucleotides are TGCAGTGCTTCCCTCCTACGAGGGGGATCCTACGAGCAGTACTTA. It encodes CSASLLRGGSYEQYL.

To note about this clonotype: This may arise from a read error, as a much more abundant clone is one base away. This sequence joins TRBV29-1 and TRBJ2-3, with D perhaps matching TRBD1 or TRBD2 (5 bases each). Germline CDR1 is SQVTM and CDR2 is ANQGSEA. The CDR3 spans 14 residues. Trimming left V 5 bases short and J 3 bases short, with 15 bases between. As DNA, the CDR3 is TGCAGCGTTACGCAGTTGGGGGAGACAGATACGCAGTATTTT. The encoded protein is CSVTQLGETDTQYF.

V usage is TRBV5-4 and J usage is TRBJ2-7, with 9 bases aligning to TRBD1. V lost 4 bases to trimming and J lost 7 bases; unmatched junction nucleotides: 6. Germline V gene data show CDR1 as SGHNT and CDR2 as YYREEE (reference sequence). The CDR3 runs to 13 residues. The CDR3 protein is CASSQGQGREQYF. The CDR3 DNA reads TGTGCCAGCAGCCAGGGACAGGGACGAGAGCAGTACTTC.

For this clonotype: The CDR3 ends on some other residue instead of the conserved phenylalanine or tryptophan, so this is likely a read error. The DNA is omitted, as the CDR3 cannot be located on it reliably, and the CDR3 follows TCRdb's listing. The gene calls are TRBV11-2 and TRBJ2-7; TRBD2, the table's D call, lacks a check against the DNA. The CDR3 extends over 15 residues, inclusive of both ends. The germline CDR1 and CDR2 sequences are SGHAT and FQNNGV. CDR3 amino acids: CASSYETSGSYEKYL.

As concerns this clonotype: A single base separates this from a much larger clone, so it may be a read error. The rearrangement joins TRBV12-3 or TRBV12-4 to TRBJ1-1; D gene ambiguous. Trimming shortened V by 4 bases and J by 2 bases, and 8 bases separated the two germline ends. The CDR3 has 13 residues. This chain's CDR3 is CASSSRINTEAFF. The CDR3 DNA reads TGTGCCAGCAGTTCGCGGATAAACACTGAAGCTTTCTTT.

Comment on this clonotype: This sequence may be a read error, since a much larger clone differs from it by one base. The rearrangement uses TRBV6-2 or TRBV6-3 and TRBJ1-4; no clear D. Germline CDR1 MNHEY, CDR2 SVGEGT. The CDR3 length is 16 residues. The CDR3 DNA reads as TGTGCCAGCAGTTACTTGGCGACGTGGTCTAATAAAAAACTGTTTTTT. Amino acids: CASSYLATWSNKKLFF.

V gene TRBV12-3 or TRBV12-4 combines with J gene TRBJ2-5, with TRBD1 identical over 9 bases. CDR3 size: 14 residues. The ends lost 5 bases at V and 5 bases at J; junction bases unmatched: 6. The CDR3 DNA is TGTGCCAGCAGTATCGGGACAGGGAAGGAGACCCAGTACTTC. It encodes CASSIGTGKETQYF.